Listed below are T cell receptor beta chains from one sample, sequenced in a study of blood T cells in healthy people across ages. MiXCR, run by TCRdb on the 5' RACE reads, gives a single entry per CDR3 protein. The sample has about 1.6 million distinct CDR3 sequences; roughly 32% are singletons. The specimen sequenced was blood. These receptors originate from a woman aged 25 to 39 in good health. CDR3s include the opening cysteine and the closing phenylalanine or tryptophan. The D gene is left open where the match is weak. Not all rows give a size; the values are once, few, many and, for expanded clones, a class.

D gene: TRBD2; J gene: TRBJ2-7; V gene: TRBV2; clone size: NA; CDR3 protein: CASKAGTGGNYEQYF; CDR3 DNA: TGTGCCAGCAAAGCTGGGACCGGGGGGAACTACGAGCAGTACTTC
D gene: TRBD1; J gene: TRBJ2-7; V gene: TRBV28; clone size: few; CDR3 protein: CASSLNRGYFYEQYF; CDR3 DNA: TGTGCCAGCAGTTTGAACAGGGGATATTTCTACGAGCAGTACTTC
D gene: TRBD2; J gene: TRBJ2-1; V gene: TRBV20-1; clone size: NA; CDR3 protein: CSARELAGGRSNEQFF; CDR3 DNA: TGCAGTGCTAGAGAACTAGCGGGGGGCCGCAGCAATGAGCAGTTCTTC
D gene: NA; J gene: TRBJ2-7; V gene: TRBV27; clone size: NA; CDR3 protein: CASTHSFGPVRLCERYF; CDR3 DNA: TGTGCCAGCACTCACTCCTTCGGGCCCGTACGGCTCTGCGAGCGGTACTTC
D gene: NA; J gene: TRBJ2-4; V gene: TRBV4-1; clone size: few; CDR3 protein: CASSSYVRGIAKNIQYF; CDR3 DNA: TGCGCCAGCAGCTCCTACGTCAGGGGAATAGCCAAAAACATTCAGTACTTC
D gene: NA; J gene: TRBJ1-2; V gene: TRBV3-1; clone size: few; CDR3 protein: CASSLGDGRSNYGYTF; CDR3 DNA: TGTGCCAGCAGCCTAGGAGACGGCAGGTCTAACTATGGCTACACCTTC
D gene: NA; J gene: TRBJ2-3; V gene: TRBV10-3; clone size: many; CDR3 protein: CAISESRRGYHTDTQYF; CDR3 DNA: TGTGCCATCAGTGAGTCGAGGAGGGGGTACCACACAGATACGCAGTATTTT
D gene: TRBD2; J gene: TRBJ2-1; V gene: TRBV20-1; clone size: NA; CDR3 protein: CSARTSGSVEQFF; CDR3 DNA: TGCAGTGCTCGGACTAGCGGGAGCGTTGAGCAGTTCTTC
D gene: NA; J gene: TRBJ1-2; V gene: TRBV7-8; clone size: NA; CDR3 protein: CASSLAPVYYGYTF; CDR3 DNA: TGTGCCAGCAGCTTAGCACCCGTATACTATGGCTACACCTTC
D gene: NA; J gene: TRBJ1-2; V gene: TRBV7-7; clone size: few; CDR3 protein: CASRRSMIGGYTF; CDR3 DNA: TGTGCCAGCAGGCGAAGTATGATAGGTGGCTACACCTTC
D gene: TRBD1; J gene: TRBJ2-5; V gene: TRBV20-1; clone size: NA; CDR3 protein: CSAPPDRIDGQYF; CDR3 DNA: TGCAGTGCCCCTCCGGACAGGATTGACGGGCAGTACTTC
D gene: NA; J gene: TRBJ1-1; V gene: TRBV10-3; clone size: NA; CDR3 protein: CAISVTGTEAFF; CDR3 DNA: TGTGCCATCAGTGTAACGGGTACTGAAGCTTTCTTT
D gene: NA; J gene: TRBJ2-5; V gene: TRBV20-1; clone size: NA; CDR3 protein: CSARPREQETQYF; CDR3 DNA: TGCAGTGCTAGACCCCGGGAGCAAGAGACCCAGTACTTC
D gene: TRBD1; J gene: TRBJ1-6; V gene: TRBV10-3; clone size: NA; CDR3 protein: CAISGRTGSGSPLHF; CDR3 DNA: TGTGCCATCAGTGGACGGACAGGGTCAGGGTCACCCCTCCACTTT
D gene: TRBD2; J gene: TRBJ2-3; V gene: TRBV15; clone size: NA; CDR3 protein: CATSGRLAGGRTDTQYF; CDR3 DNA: TGTGCCACCAGCGGCCGACTAGCGGGGGGGCGCACAGATACGCAGTATTTT
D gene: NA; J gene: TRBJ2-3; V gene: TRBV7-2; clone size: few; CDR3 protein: CASSLVGRRTDAQYF; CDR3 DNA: TGTGCCAGCAGCTTAGTGGGCAGGCGCACAGATGCGCAGTATTTT
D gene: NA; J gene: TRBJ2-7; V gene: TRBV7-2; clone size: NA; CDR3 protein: CASSLEFRNEQYF; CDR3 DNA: TGTGCCAGCAGCTTAGAGTTTCGGAACGAGCAGTACTTC
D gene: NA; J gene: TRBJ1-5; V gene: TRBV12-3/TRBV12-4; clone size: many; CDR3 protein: CASSHGMNGQPQHF; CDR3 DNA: TGTGCCAGCAGTCACGGTATGAATGGCCAGCCCCAGCATTTT
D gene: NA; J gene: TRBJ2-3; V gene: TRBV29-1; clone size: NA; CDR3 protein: CSVAAANTDTRYF; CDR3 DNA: TGCAGCGTTGCGGCAGCCAACACAGATACGCGGTATTTT
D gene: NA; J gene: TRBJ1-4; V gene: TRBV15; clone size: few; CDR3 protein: CATSREFAVANEKLFF; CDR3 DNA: TGTGCCACCAGCAGAGAATTCGCGGTGGCTAATGAAAAACTGTTTTTT
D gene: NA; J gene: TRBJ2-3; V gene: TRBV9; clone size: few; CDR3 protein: CASRAAGADTQYF; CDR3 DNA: TGTGCCTCCAGGGCGGCTGGAGCAGATACGCAGTATTTT
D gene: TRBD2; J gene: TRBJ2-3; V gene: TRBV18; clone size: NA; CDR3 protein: CASSPTAGGWGTDTQYF; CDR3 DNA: TGTGCCAGCTCACCAACGGCGGGAGGTTGGGGCACAGATACGCAGTATTTT
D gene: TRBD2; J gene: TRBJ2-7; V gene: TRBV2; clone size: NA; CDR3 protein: CASRAGLAVHEQYF; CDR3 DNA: TGTGCCAGCCGGGCGGGACTAGCGGTCCACGAGCAGTACTTC
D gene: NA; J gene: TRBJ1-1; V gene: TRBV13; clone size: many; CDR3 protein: CASSFSTEAFF; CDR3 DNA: TGTGCCAGCAGCTTCAGCACTGAAGCTTTCTTT
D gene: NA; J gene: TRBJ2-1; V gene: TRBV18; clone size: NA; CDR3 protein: CASSPLEGSYNEQFF; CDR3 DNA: TGTGCCAGCTCACCATTGGAGGGCTCCTACAATGAGCAGTTCTTC
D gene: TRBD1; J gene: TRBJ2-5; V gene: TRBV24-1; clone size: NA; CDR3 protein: CATSDPVTPGTAKETQYF; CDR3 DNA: TGTGCCACCAGTGACCCAGTCACACCCGGGACAGCGAAGGAGACCCAGTACTTC
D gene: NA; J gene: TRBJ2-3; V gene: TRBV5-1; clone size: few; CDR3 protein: CASSLELAATDTQYF; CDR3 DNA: TGCGCCAGCAGCTTGGAACTAGCAGCCACAGATACGCAGTATTTT
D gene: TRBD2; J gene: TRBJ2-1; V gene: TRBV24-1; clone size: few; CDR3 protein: CATSVGRGSYNEQFF; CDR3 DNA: TGTGCCACCAGTGTCGGGAGGGGCTCCTACAATGAGCAGTTCTTC
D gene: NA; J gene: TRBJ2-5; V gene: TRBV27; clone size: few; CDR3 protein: CASSLTGTGYQETQYF; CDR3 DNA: TGTGCCAGCAGTTTGACCGGGACTGGCTACCAAGAGACCCAGTACTTC
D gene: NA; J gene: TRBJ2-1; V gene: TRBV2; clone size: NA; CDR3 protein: CASSDELRRNEQFF; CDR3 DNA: TGTGCCAGCAGTGATGAGCTGCGCCGCAATGAGCAGTTCTTC
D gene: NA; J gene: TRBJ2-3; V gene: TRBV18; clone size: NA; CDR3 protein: CASSPGSLGSDTQYF; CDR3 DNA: TGTGCCAGCTCACCAGGGTCCCTTGGGTCGGATACGCAGTATTTT
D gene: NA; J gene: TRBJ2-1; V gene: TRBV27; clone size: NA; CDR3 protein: CASGPSVMGNEQFF; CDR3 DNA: TGTGCCAGCGGTCCATCGGTTATGGGTAATGAGCAGTTCTTC
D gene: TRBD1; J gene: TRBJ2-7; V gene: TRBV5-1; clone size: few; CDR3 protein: CASSLAGTGLTEQYF; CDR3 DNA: TGCGCCAGCAGCTTGGCCGGGACAGGGTTAACCGAGCAGTACTTC
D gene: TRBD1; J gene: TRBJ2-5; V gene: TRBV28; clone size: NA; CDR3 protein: CASSHYGTGKGEQYF; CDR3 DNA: TGTGCCAGCAGCCACTATGGGACAGGGAAGGGGGAGCAGTACTTC
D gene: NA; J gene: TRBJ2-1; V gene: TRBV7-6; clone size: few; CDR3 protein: CASSRGSADSYNEQFF; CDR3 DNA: TGTGCCAGCAGCCGGGGTAGCGCCGACTCCTACAATGAGCAGTTCTTC
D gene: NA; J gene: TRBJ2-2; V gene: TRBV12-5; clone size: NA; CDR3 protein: CASGLAPTNTGELFF; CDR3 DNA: TGTGCTAGTGGTTTGGCTCCGACCAACACCGGGGAGCTGTTTTTT
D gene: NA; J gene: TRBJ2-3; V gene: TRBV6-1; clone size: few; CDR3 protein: CASSYTGASTDTQYF; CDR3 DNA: TGTGCCAGCAGTTATACTGGTGCTAGCACAGATACGCAGTATTTT
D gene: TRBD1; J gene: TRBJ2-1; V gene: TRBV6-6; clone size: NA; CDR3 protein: CASSYSGTGDVYNEQFF; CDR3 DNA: TGTGCCAGCAGTTACTCCGGGACAGGGGACGTTTACAATGAGCAGTTCTTC
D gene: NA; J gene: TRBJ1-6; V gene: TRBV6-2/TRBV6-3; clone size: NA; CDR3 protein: CASSYSFSGVSSPLHF; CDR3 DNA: TGTGCCAGCAGTTACTCCTTTTCCGGAGTCAGCTCACCCCTCCACTTT
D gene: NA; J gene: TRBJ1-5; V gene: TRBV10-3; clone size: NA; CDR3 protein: CAISEGVNQPQHF; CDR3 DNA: TGTGCCATCAGTGAAGGAGTCAATCAGCCCCAGCATTTT
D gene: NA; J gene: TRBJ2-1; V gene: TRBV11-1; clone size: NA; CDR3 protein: CASSLWDSEAYNEQFF; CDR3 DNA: TGTGCCAGCAGCCTATGGGACTCCGAGGCCTACAATGAGCAGTTCTTC
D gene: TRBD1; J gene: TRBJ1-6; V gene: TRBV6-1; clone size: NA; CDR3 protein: CASRTGYHSPLHF; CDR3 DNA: TGTGCCAGCAGGACAGGGTATCATTCACCCCTCCACTTT
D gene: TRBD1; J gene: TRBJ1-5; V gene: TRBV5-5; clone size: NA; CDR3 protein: CASTSQGGYQPQHF; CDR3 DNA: TGTGCCAGCACCAGCCAGGGGGGTTACCAGCCCCAGCATTTT
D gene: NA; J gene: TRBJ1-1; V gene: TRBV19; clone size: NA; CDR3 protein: CASSKDRKTEAFF; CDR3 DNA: TGTGCCAGTAGTAAGGACAGAAAGACTGAAGCTTTCTTT
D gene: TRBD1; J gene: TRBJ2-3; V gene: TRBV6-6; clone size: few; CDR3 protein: CASRERDSAADTQYF; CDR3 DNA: TGTGCCAGCAGGGAACGGGACAGCGCAGCGGATACGCAGTATTTT
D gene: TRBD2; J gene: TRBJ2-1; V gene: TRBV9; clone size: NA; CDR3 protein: CASSVGGRGGYNEQFF; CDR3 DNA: TGTGCCAGCAGCGTAGGAGGGCGGGGGGGATACAATGAGCAGTTCTTC
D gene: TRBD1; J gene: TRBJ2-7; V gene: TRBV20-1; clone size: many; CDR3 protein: CSARTGEGGSHEQYF; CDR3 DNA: TGCAGTGCTCGAACCGGGGAAGGGGGCTCCCACGAGCAGTACTTC
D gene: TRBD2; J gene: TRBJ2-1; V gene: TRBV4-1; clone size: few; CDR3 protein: CASSHNSGLAGLWDEQFF; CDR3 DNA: TGCGCCAGCAGCCATAATTCCGGACTAGCGGGCCTGTGGGATGAGCAGTTCTTC
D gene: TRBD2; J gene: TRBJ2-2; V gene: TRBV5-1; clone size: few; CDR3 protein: CASSIQTSGLEELFF; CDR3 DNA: TGCGCCAGCAGCATACAGACTAGCGGACTAGAGGAGCTGTTTTTT
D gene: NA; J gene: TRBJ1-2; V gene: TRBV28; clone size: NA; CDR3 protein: CASTFQGRVTYGYTF; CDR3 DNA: TGTGCCAGCACCTTCCAGGGGCGTGTTACCTATGGCTACACCTTC
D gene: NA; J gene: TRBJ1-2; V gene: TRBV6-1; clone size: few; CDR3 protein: CASARGGAIGYTF; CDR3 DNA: TGTGCCAGTGCCAGAGGGGGGGCGATTGGCTACACCTTC
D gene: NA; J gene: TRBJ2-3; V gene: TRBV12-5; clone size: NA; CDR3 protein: CASGFSGSTDTQYF; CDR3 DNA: TGTGCTAGTGGCTTCTCCGGGAGTACAGATACGCAGTATTTT
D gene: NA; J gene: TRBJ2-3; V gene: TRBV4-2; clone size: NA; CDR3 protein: CASSQGPRGATDTQYF; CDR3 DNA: TGTGCCAGCAGCCAAGGTCCCAGGGGGGCAACAGATACGCAGTATTTT
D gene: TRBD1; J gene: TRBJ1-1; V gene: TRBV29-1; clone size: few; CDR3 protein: CSAGQFVTEAFF; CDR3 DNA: TGCAGTGCGGGACAGTTCGTCACTGAAGCTTTCTTT